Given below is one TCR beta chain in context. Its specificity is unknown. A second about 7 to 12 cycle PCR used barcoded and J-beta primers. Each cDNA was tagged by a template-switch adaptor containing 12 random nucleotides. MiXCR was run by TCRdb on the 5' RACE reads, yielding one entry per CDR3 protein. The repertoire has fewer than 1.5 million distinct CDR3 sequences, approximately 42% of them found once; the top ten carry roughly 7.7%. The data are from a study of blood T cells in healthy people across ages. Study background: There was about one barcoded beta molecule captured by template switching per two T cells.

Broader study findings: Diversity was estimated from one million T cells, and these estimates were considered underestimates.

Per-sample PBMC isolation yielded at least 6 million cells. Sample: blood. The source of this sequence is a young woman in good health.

The CDR3 coding sequence is TGTGCCAGCAGCTTAGCCGGGACTAGCGGGAACAATGAGCAGTTCTTC. It translates to CASSLAGTSGNNEQFF. The chain uses TRBV7-2 and TRBJ2-1; 13 bases align to TRBD2. CDR3 length: 16 residues. Germline V lookup: CDR1 SGHTA, CDR2 FQGNSA. The V and J ends lost 0 bases and 5 bases, in that order; junction bases with no gene match: 1.